This T cell receptor (beta chain) was sequenced in a study of neurological immune-mediated disorders. TCRdb independently ran MiXCR on the 5' RACE reads; one entry per CDR3 protein. The table has roughly 60,000 distinct CDR3 sequences, around a tenth seen once. This clonotype was observed many times. Germline V CDR1 and CDR2: DFQATT, SNEGSKA (reference sequence). Trimming took off 1 base at V and 1 base at J, with 10 bases between the two ends. The length of the CDR3 is 14 residues. The time point: longitudinal time-point 2. This receptor was identified in a man in his thirties or forties in good health. Sequenced: PBMCs. The chain carries TRBV20-1 and TRBJ1-1, with D maybe TRBD1 (5 bases). The CDR3 DNA follows: TGCAGTGCTAGAGTTTTTACAGGGAACACTGAAGCTTTCTTT. This translates into CSARVFTGNTEAFF.